This T cell receptor (beta chain) was captured in a study of cytomegalovirus exposure and HLA in healthy donors. The repertoire was sequenced with immunoSEQ multiplex PCR; TCRdb's copy has only in-frame clones and lacks some. Of about 73,000 clones in the sample, approximately 95% were seen once. As regards this clone: The antigen is unknown.

V shed 4 bases, J shed 6 bases, and the junction held 21 bases outside the gene matches. The CDR3 covers 19 residues. The V gene's germline CDR1 is MGHRA and CDR2 YSYEKL. General study points: Most TCR sequences showed up rarely, but some public TCRs showed up in many donors.

The sample taken for sequencing was PBMCs. The sequence was obtained from a man aged 18-30 years in good health and CMV-seronegative. The chain is built from TRBV4-1 and TRBJ1-2; the match to TRBD1 covers 9 bases. The CDR3 bases are TGCGCCAGCAGCCTGCGAGTCTTAACTTCCCAAGGGACAGGGCATGGCTACACCTTC. It translates to CASSLRVLTSQGTGHGYTF.